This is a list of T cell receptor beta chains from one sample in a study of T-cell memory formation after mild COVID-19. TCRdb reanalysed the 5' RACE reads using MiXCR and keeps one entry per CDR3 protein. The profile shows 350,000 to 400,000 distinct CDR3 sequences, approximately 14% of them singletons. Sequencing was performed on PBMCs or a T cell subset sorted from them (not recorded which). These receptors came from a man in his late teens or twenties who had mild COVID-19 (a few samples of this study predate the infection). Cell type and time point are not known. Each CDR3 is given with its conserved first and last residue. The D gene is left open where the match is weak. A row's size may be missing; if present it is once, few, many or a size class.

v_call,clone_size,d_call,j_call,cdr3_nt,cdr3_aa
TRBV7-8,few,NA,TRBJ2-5,TGTGCCAGCAGCTCCCGCCCCCCCCAGAAATTCCAAGAGACCCAGTACTTC,CASSSRPPQKFQETQYF
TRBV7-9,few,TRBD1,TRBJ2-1,TGTGCCAGCAGCTCGCAGGGGACAGTGAACAATGAGCAGTTCTTC,CASSSQGTVNNEQFF
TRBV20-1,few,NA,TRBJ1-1,TGCAGTGCTAGAACAGGGCAGGTCACTGAAGCTTTCTTT,CSARTGQVTEAFF
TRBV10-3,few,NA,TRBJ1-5,TGTGCCATCAGTGAGGTGGGGTTCGGGGAAACTTTCTTT,CAISEVGFGETFF
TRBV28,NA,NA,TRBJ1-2,TGTGCCAGCAGCCCCCCGGGGTGGGGGAACTATGGCTACACCTTC,CASSPPGWGNYGYTF
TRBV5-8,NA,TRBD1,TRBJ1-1,TGTGCCAGCAGCTTAAGAACAGGGGTGTACACTGAAGCTTTCTTT,CASSLRTGVYTEAFF
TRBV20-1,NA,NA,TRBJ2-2,TGCAGTGCTGTACAGGGTCCCGGGGAGCTGTTTTTT,CSAVQGPGELFF
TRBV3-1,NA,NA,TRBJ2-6,TGTGCCAGCAGCCAAGATTTGACCTCTGGGGCCAACGTCCTGACTTTC,CASSQDLTSGANVLTF
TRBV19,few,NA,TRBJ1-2,TGTGCCAGTAGTATTCGGGAGCGGGCCGTGGGAGGCTACACCTTC,CASSIRERAVGGYTF
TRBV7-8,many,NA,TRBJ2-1,TGTGCCAGCAGCGCTGGCGTATCCGGAAACAATGAGCAGTTCTTC,CASSAGVSGNNEQFF
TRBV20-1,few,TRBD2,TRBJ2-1,TGCAGAGTTACTAGCGGCTCCTACAATGAGCAGTTCTTC,CRVTSGSYNEQFF
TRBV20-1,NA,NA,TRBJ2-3,TGCAGTGCTAGAGATGGAACAGGGATAGGTACAGATACGCAGTATTTT,CSARDGTGIGTDTQYF
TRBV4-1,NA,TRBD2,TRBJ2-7,TGCGCCAGCAGCCAAGTAAGCGGGGGGGCCTACGAGCAGTACTTC,CASSQVSGGAYEQYF
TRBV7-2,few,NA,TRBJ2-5,TGTGCCAGCAGCTTAGAACGGGCGGGGGCCGGGTACCAAGAGACCCAGTACTTC,CASSLERAGAGYQETQYF
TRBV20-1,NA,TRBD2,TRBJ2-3,TGCAGTGCTAGAATTCGTCTAGCGGGGGGATCTAGCACAGATACGCAGTATTTT,CSARIRLAGGSSTDTQYF
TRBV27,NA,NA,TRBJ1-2,TGTGCCAGCAGTTGGGGGCGCAACTATGGCTACACCTTC,CASSWGRNYGYTF
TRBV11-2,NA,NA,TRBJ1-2,TGTGCCAGCAGCTTAGGAGAGGCAAGGAAGGATGGCTACACCTTC,CASSLGEARKDGYTF
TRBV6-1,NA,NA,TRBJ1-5,TGTGCCAGCAGTGACCCGAACCAGCCCCAGCATTTT,CASSDPNQPQHF
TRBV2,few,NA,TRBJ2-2,TGTGCCAGCAGTCCAGGGTCGGCGAACACCGGGGAGCTGTTTTTT,CASSPGSANTGELFF
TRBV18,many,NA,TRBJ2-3,TGTGCCAGCTCATCAGATACGCAGTATTTT,CASSSDTQYF
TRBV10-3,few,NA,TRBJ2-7,TGTGCCATCAGTGGAGGGGAGAGCGACGAGCAGTACTTC,CAISGGESDEQYF
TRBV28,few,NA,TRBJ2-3,TGTGCCACCGTACCGATGATGGGCTTCAGCACAGATACGCAGTATTTT,CATVPMMGFSTDTQYF
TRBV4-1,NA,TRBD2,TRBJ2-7,TGCGCCAGCAGCCCTAGTACTAGCGCCCGATCCTACTTC,CASSPSTSARSYF
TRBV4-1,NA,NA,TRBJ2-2,TGCGCCAGCAGCCAATTTTCGTTTAACACCGGGGAGCTGTTTTTT,CASSQFSFNTGELFF
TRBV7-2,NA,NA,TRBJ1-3,TGTGCCAGCAGCTTACTCCCAGCAGCCTCTGGAAACACCATATATTTT,CASSLLPAASGNTIYF
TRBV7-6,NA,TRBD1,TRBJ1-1,TGTGCCAGCAGCCGGCTGACAGGGGGTTACACTGAAGCTTTCTTT,CASSRLTGGYTEAFF
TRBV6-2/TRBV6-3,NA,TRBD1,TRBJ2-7,TGTGCCAGCAGTTACTCGTTCGGGACAGGGGGCTACGAGCAGTACTTC,CASSYSFGTGGYEQYF